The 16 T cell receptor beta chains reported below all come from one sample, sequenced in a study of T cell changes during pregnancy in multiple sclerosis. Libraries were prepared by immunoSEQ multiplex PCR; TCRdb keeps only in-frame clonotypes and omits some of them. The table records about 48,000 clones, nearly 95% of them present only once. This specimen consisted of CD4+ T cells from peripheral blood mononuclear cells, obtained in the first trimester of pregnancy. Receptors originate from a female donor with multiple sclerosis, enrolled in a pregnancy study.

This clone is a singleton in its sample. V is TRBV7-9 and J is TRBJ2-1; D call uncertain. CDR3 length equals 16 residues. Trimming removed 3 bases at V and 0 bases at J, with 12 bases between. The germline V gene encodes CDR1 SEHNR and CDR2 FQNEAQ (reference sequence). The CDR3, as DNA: TGTGCCAGCAGCTTCCCAAGAGGAAGCTCCTACAATGAGCAGTTCTTC. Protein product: CASSFPRGSSYNEQFF.

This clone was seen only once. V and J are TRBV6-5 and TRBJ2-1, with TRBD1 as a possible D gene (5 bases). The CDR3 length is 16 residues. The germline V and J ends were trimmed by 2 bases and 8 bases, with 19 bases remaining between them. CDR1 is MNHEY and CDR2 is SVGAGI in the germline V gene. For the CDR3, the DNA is TGTGCCAGCAGTTACGTGTTAGCCAGGGCTAGGGATGAGCAGTTCTTC. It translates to CASSYVLARARDEQFF.

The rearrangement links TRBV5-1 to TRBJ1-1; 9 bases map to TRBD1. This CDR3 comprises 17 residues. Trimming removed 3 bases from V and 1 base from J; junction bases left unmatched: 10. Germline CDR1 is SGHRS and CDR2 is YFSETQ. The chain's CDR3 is CASSSFSGTGRNTEAFF. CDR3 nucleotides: TGCGCCAGCAGCTCTTTCTCCGGGACAGGGAGGAACACTGAAGCTTTCTTT.

The CDR3: CASSGDIGYGYTF. CDR3 DNA sequence: TGTGCCAGTAGTGGGGACATAGGCTATGGCTACACCTTC. The chain links TRBV19 to TRBJ1-2; possibly TRBD1 for D (6 bases). The V gene's germline CDR1 is LNHDA and CDR2 SQIVND (reference sequence). V was clipped by 5 bases and J by 4 bases, with 11 bases between them. The CDR3 covers 13 residues. Full variable domain (rest looked up from reference TRBV19 and TRBJ1-2): DGGITQSPKYLFRKEGQNVTLSCEQNLNHDAMYWYRQDPGQGLRLIYYSQIVNDFQKGDIAEGYSVSREKKESFPLTVTSAQKNPTAFYLCASSGDIGYGYTFGSGTRLTVV.

Here the CDR3 reads CASSSGLAGGTQETQYF. The CDR3 DNA sequence: TGCGCCAGCAGCTCCGGACTAGCGGGGGGGACCCAAGAGACCCAGTACTTC. This chain links TRBV5-1 with TRBJ2-5; 15 nucleotides line up with TRBD2. With V trimmed by 3 bases and J by 1 base, 4 bases remained unmatched. The CDR3 length is 17 residues. The germline CDR1 and CDR2 sequences are SGHRS and YFSETQ.

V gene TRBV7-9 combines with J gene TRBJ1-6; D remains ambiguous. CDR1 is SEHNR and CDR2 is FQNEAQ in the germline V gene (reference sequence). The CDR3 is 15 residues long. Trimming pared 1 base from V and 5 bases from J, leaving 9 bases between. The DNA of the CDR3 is TGTGCCAGCAGCTTAGGATCTGCAGATAATTCACCCCTCCACTTT. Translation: CASSLGSADNSPLHF.

The CDR3 loop reads CASSVDRTGVETQYF. The CDR3 nucleotides are TGTGCCAGCAGCGTCGATAGAACAGGGGTAGAGACCCAGTACTTC. J is TRBJ2-5 and V is TRBV7-9, with 7 nucleotides matching TRBD1. V lost 5 bases and J lost 4; bases outside the gene matches: 10. Germline V CDR1 and CDR2: SEHNR, FQNEAQ (reference sequence). The CDR3 is made up of 15 amino acids.

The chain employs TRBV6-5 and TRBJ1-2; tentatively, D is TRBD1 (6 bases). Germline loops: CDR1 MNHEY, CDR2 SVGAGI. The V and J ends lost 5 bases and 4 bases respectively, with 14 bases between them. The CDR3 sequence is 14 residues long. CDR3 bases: TGTGCCAGCAGTCCACAAACAGGGCCCTATGGCTACACCTTC. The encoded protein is CASSPQTGPYGYTF.

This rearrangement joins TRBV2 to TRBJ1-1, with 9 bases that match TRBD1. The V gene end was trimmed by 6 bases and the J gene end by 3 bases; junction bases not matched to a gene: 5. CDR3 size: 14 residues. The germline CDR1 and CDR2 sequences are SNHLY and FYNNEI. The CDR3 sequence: CASRLQGADTEAFF. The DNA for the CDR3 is TGTGCCAGCAGGTTACAGGGGGCGGACACTGAAGCTTTCTTT.

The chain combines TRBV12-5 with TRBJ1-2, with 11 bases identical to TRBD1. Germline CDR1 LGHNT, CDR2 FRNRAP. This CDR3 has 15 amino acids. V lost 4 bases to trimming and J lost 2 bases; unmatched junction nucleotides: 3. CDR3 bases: TGTGCTAGTGGTTCCTGGACAGGGGGCAACTATGGCTACACCTTC. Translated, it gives CASGSWTGGNYGYTF.

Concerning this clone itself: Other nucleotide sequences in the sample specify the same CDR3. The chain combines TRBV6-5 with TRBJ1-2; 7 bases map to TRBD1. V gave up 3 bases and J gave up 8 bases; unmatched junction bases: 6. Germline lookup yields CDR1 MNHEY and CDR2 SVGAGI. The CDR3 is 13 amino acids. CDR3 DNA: TGTGCCAGCAGTTATCGACAGGGCGGAGGCTACACCTTC. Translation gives CASSYRQGGGYTF.

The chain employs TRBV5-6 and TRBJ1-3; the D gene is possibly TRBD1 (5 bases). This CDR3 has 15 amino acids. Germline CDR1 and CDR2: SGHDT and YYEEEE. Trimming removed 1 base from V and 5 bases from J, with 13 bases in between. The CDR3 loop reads CASSLRRVVRNTIYF. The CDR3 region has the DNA TGTGCCAGCAGCTTGCGCAGGGTGGTTAGAAACACCATATATTTT.

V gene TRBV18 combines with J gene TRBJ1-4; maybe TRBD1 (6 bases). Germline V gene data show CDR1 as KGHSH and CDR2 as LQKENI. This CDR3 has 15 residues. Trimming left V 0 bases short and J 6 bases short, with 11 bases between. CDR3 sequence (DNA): TGTGCCAGCTCACCACCCAACAGGGCGGATGAAAAACTGTTTTTT. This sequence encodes CASSPPNRADEKLFF. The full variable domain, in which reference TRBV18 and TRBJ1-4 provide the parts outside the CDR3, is NAGVMQNPRHLVRRRGQEARLRCSPMKGHSHVYWYRQLPEEGLKFMVYLQKENIIDESGMPKERFSAEFPKEGPSILRIQQVVRGDSAAYFCASSPPNRADEKLFFGSGTQLSVL.

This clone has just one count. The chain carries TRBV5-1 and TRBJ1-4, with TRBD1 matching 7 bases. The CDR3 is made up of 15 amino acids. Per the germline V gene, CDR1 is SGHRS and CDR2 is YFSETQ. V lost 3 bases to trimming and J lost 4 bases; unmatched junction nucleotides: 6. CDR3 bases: TGCGCCAGCAGCTCAGGGGACAGTGTTAATGAAAAACTGTTTTTT. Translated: CASSSGDSVNEKLFF.

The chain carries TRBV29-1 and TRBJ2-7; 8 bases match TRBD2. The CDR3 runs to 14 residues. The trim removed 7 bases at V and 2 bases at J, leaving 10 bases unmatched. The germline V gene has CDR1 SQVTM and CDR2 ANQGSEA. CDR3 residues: CSAKRGGTTYEQYF. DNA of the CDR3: TGCAGCGCAAAACGGGGGGGTACGACCTACGAGCAGTACTTC.

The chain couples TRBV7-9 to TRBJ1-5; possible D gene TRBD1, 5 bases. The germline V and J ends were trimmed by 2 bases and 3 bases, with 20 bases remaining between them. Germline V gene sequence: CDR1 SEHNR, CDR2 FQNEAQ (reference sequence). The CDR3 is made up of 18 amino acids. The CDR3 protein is CASSLITKGRLFNQPQHF. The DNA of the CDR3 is TGTGCCAGCAGCTTAATTACCAAGGGGCGGCTATTCAATCAGCCCCAGCATTTT.